The 14 T cell receptor beta chains below were found in one sample sequenced in a study of early T cells in non-severe SARS-CoV-2 infection (dated by TCRdb to the early 2020s). The library was obtained by 5' RACE. Reads for this sample came from a NextSeq 500. Using fastp at Q25 and MiXCR, TCRdb reprocessed the public reads and kept productive beta chains. Here each entry gathers all rows of one CDR3 protein and keeps the most common genes and DNA. For this sample the table gives about 69,000 distinct CDR3 sequences, of which under 9.5% were detected only once. Of the sample, under 7% falls within the top ten clones. The sample consisted of whole blood. Receptor source: an adult who was a healthcare worker with PCR-confirmed SARS-CoV-2 infection or an uninfected control (not recorded which).

There are a few counts of this clonotype. The V gene is TRBV29-1, the J gene TRBJ1-2; weak D call: TRBD1 (6 bases). CDR1 is SQVTM, CDR2 ANQGSEA, per germline. The CDR3 is 12 amino acids. Deletions cut 6 bases from V and 4 bases from J, with 12 bases between. The DNA for the CDR3 is TGCAGCGTGGCCGCACAGGGCTATGGCTACACCTTC. Translation gives CSVAAQGYGYTF.

The chain uses TRBV7-2 and TRBJ2-1; D unresolved. The CDR3 length is 9 residues. With 8 bases removed from V and 10 bases from J, the gap between germline ends came to 6 bases. Germline-derived CDR1 and CDR2 are SGHTA and FQGNSA. The CDR3 coding sequence is TGTGCCAGCTCACTAGAGCAGTTCTTC. Translation: CASSLEQFF. The entire variable domain, with the rest obtained from reference TRBV7-2 and TRBJ2-1, is as follows: GAGVSQSPSNKVTEKGKDVELRCDPISGHTALYWYRQSLGQGLEFLIYFQGNSAPDKSGLPSDRFSAERTGGSVSTLTIQRTQQEDSAVYLCASSLEQFFGPGTRLTVL.

For the CDR3, the DNA is TGCAGTGCTAGGGTCCATGGACTAGCGGGAGGGTCCTACGAGCAGTACTTC. Encoded protein: CSARVHGLAGGSYEQYF. This chain uses TRBV20-1 with TRBJ2-7; 15 nucleotides match TRBD2. The CDR3 sequence is 17 residues long. Germline V lookup: CDR1 DFQATT, CDR2 SNEGSKA (reference sequence). J lost 1 base, V lost 3 bases, and 7 bases had no gene match.

This clonotype appeared many times. V is TRBV7-3 and J is TRBJ2-2; no firm D call. CDR3 length: 12 amino acids. Germline CDR1 SGHTA, CDR2 FQGTGA. V was trimmed by 5 bases and J by 6 bases, leaving 7 bases between them. The CDR3 reads CASSRLSGELFF. For the CDR3, the DNA is TGTGCCAGCAGCCGACTCTCCGGGGAGCTGTTTTTT.

The chain combines TRBV4-3 with TRBJ2-1; no clear D gene. In germline, CDR1 is LGHNA, CDR2 YSLEER. The CDR3 contains 14 residues. V was cut by 0 bases and J by 8 bases, with 11 bases left in between. This CDR3 is CASSQDWLLDEQFF. CDR3 coding DNA: TGCGCCAGCAGCCAAGACTGGCTGCTGGATGAGCAGTTCTTC.

This clonotype occurred many times. The chain has TRBV20-1 and TRBJ2-3; 10 positions agree with TRBD2. CDR1 DFQATT and CDR2 SNEGSKA come from the germline V gene (reference sequence). The CDR3 has 15 amino acids. V trimming: 6 bases; J trimming: 1 base; junction bases outside the gene matches: 7. The DNA of the CDR3 is TGCAGTGCAGCTAGCGGGAGCCCCGGCACAGATACGCAGTATTTT. Translated: CSAASGSPGTDTQYF.

The table lists this clonotype with many counts. The chain employs TRBV3-1 and TRBJ2-2; D is unclear. The germline V gene has CDR1 LGHDT and CDR2 YNNKEL (reference sequence). The CDR3 has 15 residues. V lost 0 bases and J 2 bases, leaving 7 bases between the germline ends. The CDR3 is CASSQDASNTGELFF. In DNA, the CDR3 is TGTGCCAGCAGCCAAGATGCATCTAACACCGGGGAGCTGTTTTTT.

This clonotype was counted only a few times. This chain joins TRBV2 and TRBJ2-5; 7 bases are a match to TRBD2. The CDR3 extends over 16 amino acids. CDR1 and CDR2 (germline): SNHLY, FYNNEI. V lost 0 bases to trimming and J lost 5 bases; unmatched junction nucleotides: 9. The CDR3 sequence is CASSEARLGGTETQYF. The DNA for the CDR3 is TGTGCCAGCAGTGAAGCGCGTCTGGGGGGGACGGAGACCCAGTACTTC.

This clonotype was seen only a few times. The chain is built from TRBV7-3 and TRBJ2-2; TRBD2 agrees at 10 bases. The germline CDR1 and CDR2 sequences are SGHTA and FQGTGA. The CDR3 is 17 amino acids. V lost 6 bases to trimming and J lost 2 bases; unmatched junction nucleotides: 9. The CDR3 coding sequence is TGTGCCAGCAGTTGGACTAGCGGAGGATTCAACACCGGGGAGCTGTTTTTT. This translates into CASSWTSGGFNTGELFF.

This sequence joins TRBV20-1 and TRBJ2-7; D remains unclear. The germline V gene has CDR1 DFQATT and CDR2 SNEGSKA (reference sequence). V was pared by 3 bases and J by 3 bases, with 12 bases between. This CDR3 has 13 residues. DNA for the CDR3: TGCAGTGCTAGCTTGCGAAGGAACTACGAGCAGTACTTC. This translates into CSASLRRNYEQYF.

This sequence joins TRBV6-2 or TRBV6-3 and TRBJ2-1; no reliable D call. Trimming stripped 5 bases from V and 9 bases from J, with 8 bases between. This CDR3 contains 11 residues. The germline V gene has CDR1 MNHEY and CDR2 SVGEGT. CDR3 loop: CASSPGPEQFF. In DNA form, the CDR3 reads TGTGCCAGCAGTCCGGGCCCTGAGCAGTTCTTC.

This clonotype was seen at least ten times. The chain joins TRBV7-2 to TRBJ1-5; maybe TRBD1 (6 bases). This CDR3 region has 16 residues. The germline V gene has CDR1 SGHTA and CDR2 FQGNSA. The germline V and J ends were trimmed by 6 bases and 0 bases, with 15 bases remaining between them. CDR3 nucleotide sequence: TGTGCCAGCAGTACAGGGAATTTATATAGCAATCAGCCCCAGCATTTT. Protein product: CASSTGNLYSNQPQHF. The entire variable domain, with the rest obtained from reference TRBV7-2 and TRBJ1-5, is as follows: GAGVSQSPSNKVTEKGKDVELRCDPISGHTALYWYRQSLGQGLEFLIYFQGNSAPDKSGLPSDRFSAERTGGSVSTLTIQRTQQEDSAVYLCASSTGNLYSNQPQHFGDGTRLSIL.

This clonotype was recorded at least ten times. The DNA for the CDR3 is TGTGCCAGCAGCTTAGACAGGCCCGAAAACACCATATATTTT. This encodes CASSLDRPENTIYF. The chain joins TRBV11-2 to TRBJ1-3; D is uncertain. Germline V gene data show CDR1 as SGHAT and CDR2 as FQNNGV. The CDR3 loop spans 14 amino acids. The V end lost 0 bases, the J end lost 6 bases, and 9 bases lay between the germline ends.

In its sample, this clonotype was seen many times. The chain couples TRBV20-1 to TRBJ2-7, with a possible D match to TRBD2 (6 bases). The CDR3 is made up of 13 amino acids. V dropped 4 bases and J dropped 0 bases, with 10 bases sitting between them. CDR1 and CDR2 (germline): DFQATT, SNEGSKA (reference sequence). This chain's CDR3 is CSANVAVSYEQYF. CDR3 sequence (DNA): TGCAGTGCTAACGTAGCGGTCTCCTACGAGCAGTACTTC.